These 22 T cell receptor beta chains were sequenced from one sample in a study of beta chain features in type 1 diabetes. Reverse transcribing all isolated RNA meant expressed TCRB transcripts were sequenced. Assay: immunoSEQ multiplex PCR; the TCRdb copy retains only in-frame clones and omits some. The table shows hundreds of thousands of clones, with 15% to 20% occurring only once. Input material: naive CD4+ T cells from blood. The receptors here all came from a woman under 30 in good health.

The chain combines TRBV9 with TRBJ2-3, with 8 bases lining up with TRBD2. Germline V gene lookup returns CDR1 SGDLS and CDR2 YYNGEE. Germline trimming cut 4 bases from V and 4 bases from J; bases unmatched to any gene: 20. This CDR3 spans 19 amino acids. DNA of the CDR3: TGTGCCAGCAGCCCCCCGCTGATAAGCGGGAGTGTTTTTCCAGATACGCAGTATTTT. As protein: CASSPPLISGSVFPDTQYF.

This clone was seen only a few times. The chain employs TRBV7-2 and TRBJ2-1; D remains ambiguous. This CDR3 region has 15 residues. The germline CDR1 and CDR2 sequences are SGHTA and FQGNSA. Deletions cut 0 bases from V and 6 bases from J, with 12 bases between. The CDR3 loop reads CASSLASVLSNEQFF. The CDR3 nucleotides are TGTGCCAGCAGCTTAGCGTCAGTACTAAGCAATGAGCAGTTCTTC. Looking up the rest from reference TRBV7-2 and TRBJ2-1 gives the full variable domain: GAGVSQSPSNKVTEKGKDVELRCDPISGHTALYWYRQSLGQGLEFLIYFQGNSAPDKSGLPSDRFSAERTGGSVSTLTIQRTQQEDSAVYLCASSLASVLSNEQFFGPGTRLTVL.

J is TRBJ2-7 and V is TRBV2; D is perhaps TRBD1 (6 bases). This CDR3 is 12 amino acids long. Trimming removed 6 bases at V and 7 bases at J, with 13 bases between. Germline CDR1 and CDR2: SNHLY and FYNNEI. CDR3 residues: CASSPQGREQYF. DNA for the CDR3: TGTGCCAGCAGCCCACAGGGTAGGGAGCAGTACTTC.

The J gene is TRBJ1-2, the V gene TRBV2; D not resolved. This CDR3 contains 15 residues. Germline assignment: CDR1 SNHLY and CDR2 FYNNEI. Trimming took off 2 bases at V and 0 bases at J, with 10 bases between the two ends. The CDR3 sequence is CASSETDRSNYGYTF. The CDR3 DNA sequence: TGTGCCAGCAGTGAAACCGACCGGTCTAACTATGGCTACACCTTC.

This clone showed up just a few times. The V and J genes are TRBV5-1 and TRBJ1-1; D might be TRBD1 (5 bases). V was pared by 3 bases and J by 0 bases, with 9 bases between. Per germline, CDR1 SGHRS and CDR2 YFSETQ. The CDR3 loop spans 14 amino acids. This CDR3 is CASSWGLMNTEAFF. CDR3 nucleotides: TGCGCCAGCAGCTGGGGACTGATGAACACTGAAGCTTTCTTT.

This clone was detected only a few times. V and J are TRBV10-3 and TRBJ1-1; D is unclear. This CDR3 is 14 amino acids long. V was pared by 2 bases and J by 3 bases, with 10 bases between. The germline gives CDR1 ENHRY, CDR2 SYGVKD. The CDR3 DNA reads TGTGCCATCAGTGAGGTGAAGGGCTACACTGAAGCTTTCTTT. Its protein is CAISEVKGYTEAFF.

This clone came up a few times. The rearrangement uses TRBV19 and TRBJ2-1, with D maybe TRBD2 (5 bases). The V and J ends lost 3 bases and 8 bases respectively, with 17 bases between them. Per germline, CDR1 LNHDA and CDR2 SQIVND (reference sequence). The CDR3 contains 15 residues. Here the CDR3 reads CASSMGSSLRDEQFF. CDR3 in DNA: TGTGCCAGTAGTATGGGGAGCTCCCTCCGAGATGAGCAGTTCTTC.

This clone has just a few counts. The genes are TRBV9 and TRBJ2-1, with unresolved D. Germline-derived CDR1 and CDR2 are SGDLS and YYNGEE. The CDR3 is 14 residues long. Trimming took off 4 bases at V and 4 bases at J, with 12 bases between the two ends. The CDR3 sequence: CASSTRREYNEQFF. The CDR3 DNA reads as TGTGCCAGCAGCACCCGTAGGGAATACAATGAGCAGTTCTTC.

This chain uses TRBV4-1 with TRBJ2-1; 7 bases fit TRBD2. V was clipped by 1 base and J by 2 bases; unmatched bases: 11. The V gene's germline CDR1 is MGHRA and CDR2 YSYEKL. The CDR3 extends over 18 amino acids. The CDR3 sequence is CASSQAPMGGVAYNEQFF. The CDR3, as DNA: TGCGCCAGCAGCCAAGCGCCAATGGGGGGGGTAGCCTACAATGAGCAGTTCTTC.

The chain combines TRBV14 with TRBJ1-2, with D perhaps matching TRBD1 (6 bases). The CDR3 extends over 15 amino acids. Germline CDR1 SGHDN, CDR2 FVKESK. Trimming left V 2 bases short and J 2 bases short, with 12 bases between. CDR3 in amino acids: CASSQHTGPNYGYTF. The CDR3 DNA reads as TGTGCCAGCAGCCAACATACAGGGCCCAACTATGGCTACACCTTC.

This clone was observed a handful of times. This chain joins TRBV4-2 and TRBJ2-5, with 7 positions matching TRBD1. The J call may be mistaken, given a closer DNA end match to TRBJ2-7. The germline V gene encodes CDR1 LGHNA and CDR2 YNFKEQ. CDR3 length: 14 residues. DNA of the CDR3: TGTGCCAGCAGCCAACGAGGGGGCTGGTACGAGCAGTACTTC. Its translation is CASSQRGGWYEQYF.

The chain's CDR3 is CASSLGVAGQQYF. CDR3 nucleotides: TGTGCCAGCAGCTTAGGTGTAGCTGGCCAGCAGTACTTC. The chain carries TRBV11-3 and TRBJ2-7; D not certain. Germline lookup yields CDR1 SGHNT and CDR2 YENEEA. V was trimmed by 1 base and J by 8 bases, leaving 12 bases between them. The CDR3 is made up of 13 amino acids.

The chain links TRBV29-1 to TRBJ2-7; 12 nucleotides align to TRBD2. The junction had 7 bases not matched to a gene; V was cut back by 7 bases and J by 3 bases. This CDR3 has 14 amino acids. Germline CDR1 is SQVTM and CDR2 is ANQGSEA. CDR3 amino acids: CSATPLAGGYEQYF. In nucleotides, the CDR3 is TGCAGCGCTACCCCACTAGCGGGGGGCTACGAGCAGTACTTC.

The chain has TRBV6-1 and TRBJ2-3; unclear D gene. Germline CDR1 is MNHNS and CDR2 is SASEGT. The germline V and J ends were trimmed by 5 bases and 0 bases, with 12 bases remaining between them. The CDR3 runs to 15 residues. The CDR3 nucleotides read TGTGCCAGCAGTAGCAGAGCGTCTAGCACAGATACGCAGTATTTT. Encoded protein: CASSSRASSTDTQYF.

CDR3 amino acids: CASSVSVSTNEKLFF. For the CDR3, the DNA is TGTGCCAGCAGCGTTTCGGTTTCAACTAATGAAAAACTGTTTTTT. V is TRBV9 and J is TRBJ1-4, with unresolved D. The ends were cut back, 2 bases at V and 0 bases at J, with 8 bases in the middle. The V gene's germline CDR1 is SGDLS and CDR2 YYNGEE. This CDR3 comprises 15 residues.

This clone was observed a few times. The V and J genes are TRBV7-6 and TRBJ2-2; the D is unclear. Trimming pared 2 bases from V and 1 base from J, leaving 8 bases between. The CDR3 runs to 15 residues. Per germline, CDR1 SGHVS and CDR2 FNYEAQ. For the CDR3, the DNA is TGTGCCAGCAGCTTAACAAAACGGAACACCGGGGAGCTGTTTTTT. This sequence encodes CASSLTKRNTGELFF.

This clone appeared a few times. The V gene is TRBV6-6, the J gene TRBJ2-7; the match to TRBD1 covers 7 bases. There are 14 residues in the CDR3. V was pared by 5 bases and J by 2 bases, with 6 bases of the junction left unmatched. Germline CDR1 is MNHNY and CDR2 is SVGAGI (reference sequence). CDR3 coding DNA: TGTGCCAGCAGTCAGAACAGGGGCCCCTACGAGCAGTACTTC. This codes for CASSQNRGPYEQYF.

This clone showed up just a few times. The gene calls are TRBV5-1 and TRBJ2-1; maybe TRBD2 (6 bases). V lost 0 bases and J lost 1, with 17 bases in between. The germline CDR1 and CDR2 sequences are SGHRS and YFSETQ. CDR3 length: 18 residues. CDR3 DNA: TGCGCCAGCAGCTTGGCCCTCCCCCGACTAGGTTCCTACAATGAGCAGTTCTTC. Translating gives CASSLALPRLGSYNEQFF. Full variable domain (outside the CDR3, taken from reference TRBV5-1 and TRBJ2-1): KAGVTQTPRYLIKTRGQQVTLSCSPISGHRSVSWYQQTPGQGLQFLFEYFSETQRNKGNFPGRFSGRQFSNSRSEMNVSTLELGDSALYLCASSLALPRLGSYNEQFFGPGTRLTVL.

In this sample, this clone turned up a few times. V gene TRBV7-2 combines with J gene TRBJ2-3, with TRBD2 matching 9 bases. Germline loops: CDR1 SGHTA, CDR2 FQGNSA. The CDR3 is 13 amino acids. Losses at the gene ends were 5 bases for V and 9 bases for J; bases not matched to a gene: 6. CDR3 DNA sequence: TGTGCCAGCAGCCCCGGCGGGAGGGCCACGCAGTATTTT. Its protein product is CASSPGGRATQYF.

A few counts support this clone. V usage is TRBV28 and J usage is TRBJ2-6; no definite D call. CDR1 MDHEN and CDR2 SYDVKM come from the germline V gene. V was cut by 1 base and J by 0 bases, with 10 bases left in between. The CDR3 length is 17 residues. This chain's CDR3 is CASSLYAPSSGANVLTF. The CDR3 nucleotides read TGTGCCAGCAGTTTATATGCCCCGAGCTCTGGGGCCAACGTCCTGACTTTC.

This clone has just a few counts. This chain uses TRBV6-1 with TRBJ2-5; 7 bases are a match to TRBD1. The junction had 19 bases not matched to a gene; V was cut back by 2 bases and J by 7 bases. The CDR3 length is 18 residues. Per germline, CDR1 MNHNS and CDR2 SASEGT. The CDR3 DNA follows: TGTGCCAGCAGTGAAAAGTTCGACAGGGCCATATCCCGAGGGACCCAGTACTTC. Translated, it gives CASSEKFDRAISRGTQYF.

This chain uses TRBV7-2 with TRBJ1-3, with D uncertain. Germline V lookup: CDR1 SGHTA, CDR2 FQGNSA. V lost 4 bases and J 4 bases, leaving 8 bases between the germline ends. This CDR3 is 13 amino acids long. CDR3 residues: CASSYQEGNTIYF. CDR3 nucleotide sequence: TGTGCCAGCAGCTACCAGGAAGGAAACACCATATATTTT.